The 11 T cell receptor beta chains listed next were all sequenced from one sample in a study of T cell changes during pregnancy in multiple sclerosis. Libraries were prepared by immunoSEQ multiplex PCR; TCRdb keeps only in-frame clonotypes and omits some of them. The sample yields about 38,000 clones, about 91% seen once. The source was CD8+ T cells from peripheral blood mononuclear cells, collected after pregnancy. The receptors originated from a female donor with multiple sclerosis, enrolled in a pregnancy study.

The chain joins TRBV7-9 to TRBJ2-1; 11 bases agree with TRBD2. The V gene's germline CDR1 is SEHNR and CDR2 FQNEAQ (reference sequence). The CDR3 covers 17 residues. Unmatched junction bases numbered 8, after V lost 5 bases and J lost 2 bases. DNA for the CDR3: TGTGCCAGCAGCACTAGCTTTAGCGGGAGGGCCTACAATGAGCAGTTCTTC. Translation gives CASSTSFSGRAYNEQFF.

The V gene is TRBV4-1, the J gene TRBJ2-3, with D uncertain. V dropped 8 bases and J dropped 2 bases, with 14 bases sitting between them. This CDR3 has 14 residues. Germline CDR1 is MGHRA and CDR2 is YSYEKL. The CDR3 nucleotides read TGCGCCAGCTCCCCAATCGGTACCACAGATACGCAGTATTTT. As protein: CASSPIGTTDTQYF.

The V call is TRBV4-1, the J call TRBJ1-6, with 7 bases matching TRBD1. Per the germline V gene, CDR1 is MGHRA and CDR2 is YSYEKL. There are 17 residues in the CDR3. The V and J ends lost 4 bases and 0 bases, in that order; junction bases with no gene match: 6. The DNA of the CDR3 is TGCGCCAGCAGCCTAAAGACAGGGCTCTCCTATAATTCACCCCTCCACTTT. Translated: CASSLKTGLSYNSPLHF.

The chain carries TRBV28 and TRBJ2-1; tentative D call: TRBD1 (6 bases). The V end was cut by 6 bases, the J end by 8 bases, with 11 bases between. The V gene's germline CDR1 is MDHEN and CDR2 SYDVKM. This CDR3 spans 12 amino acids. The CDR3 here is CASSLWTDEQFF. The DNA for the CDR3 is TGTGCCAGCAGCCTCTGGACAGATGAGCAGTTCTTC. Full variable domain (outside the CDR3, taken from reference TRBV28 and TRBJ2-1): DVKVTQSSRYLVKRTGEKVFLECVQDMDHENMFWYRQDPGLGLRLIYFSYDVKMKEKGDIPEGYSVSREKKERFSLILESASTNQTSMYLCASSLWTDEQFFGPGTRLTVL.

The rearrangement uses TRBV6-1 and TRBJ1-1; a weak D match, TRBD1 (6 bases). V was trimmed by 2 bases and J by 1 base, leaving 8 bases between them. Germline CDR1 reads MNHNS; CDR2 reads SASEGT. The CDR3 is 14 residues long. CDR3 sequence (DNA): TGTGCCAGCAGTGAATGGACAGAGAACACTGAAGCTTTCTTT. This gives the protein CASSEWTENTEAFF.

The gene calls are TRBV9 and TRBJ2-5, with 8 positions matching TRBD2. V lost 4 bases and J lost 5; bases outside the gene matches: 7. The CDR3 covers 14 residues. Germline assignment: CDR1 SGDLS and CDR2 YYNGEE. CDR3 in amino acids: CASSPRPGGETQYF. The CDR3 bases are TGTGCCAGCAGCCCAAGGCCGGGGGGGGAGACCCAGTACTTC.

The V and J genes are TRBV4-1 and TRBJ1-2; maybe TRBD1 (5 bases). The CDR3 spans 15 residues. Per the germline V gene, CDR1 is MGHRA and CDR2 is YSYEKL. The V end was cut by 1 base, the J end by 4 bases, with 13 bases between. The CDR3 is CASSQGRDGIYGYTF. In nucleotides, the CDR3 is TGCGCCAGCAGCCAAGGGCGGGACGGCATCTATGGCTACACCTTC.

The rearrangement uses TRBV5-6 and TRBJ1-1; D ambiguous. Germline CDR1 and CDR2: SGHDT and YYEEEE. The CDR3 has 14 amino acids. Deletions cut 2 bases from V and 4 bases from J, with 12 bases between. CDR3 nucleotide sequence: TGTGCCAGCAGCTTCGGAGGGATCGGCACTGAAGCTTTCTTT. Amino acids: CASSFGGIGTEAFF.

CDR3 nucleotide sequence: TGTGCCACCTACGGGACAGAGTTCTACGAGCAGTACTTC. This gives the protein CATYGTEFYEQYF. J is TRBJ2-7 and V is TRBV10-3; the match to TRBD1 covers 7 bases. This CDR3 spans 13 amino acids. Trimming cost V 10 bases and J 3 bases; bases outside gene matches: 9. CDR1 is ENHRY and CDR2 is SYGVKD in the germline V gene.

This chain uses TRBV10-3 with TRBJ2-6; 7 bases fit TRBD1. Trimming at V came to 1 base and at J to 6 bases, leaving 9 bases not matched to a gene. CDR3 length: 17 amino acids. CDR1 is ENHRY and CDR2 is SYGVKD in the germline V gene. This CDR3 reads CAISEWDRSIKANVLTF. In DNA, the CDR3 is TGTGCCATCAGTGAGTGGGACAGATCGATAAAGGCCAACGTCCTGACTTTC.

This clone is a singleton in its sample. The genes are TRBV7-8 and TRBJ2-7; 7 nucleotides agree with TRBD2. Germline V lookup: CDR1 SGHVS, CDR2 FQNEAQ. V was clipped by 5 bases and J by 1 base; unmatched bases: 2. The CDR3 has 13 amino acids. DNA for the CDR3: TGTGCCAGCAGCATGGGACTATCCTACGAGCAGTACTTC. Amino acids: CASSMGLSYEQYF.